This TCR beta chain derives from a study of cytomegalovirus exposure and HLA in healthy donors. Study-level points and caveats: An analysis done earlier found most TCR beta V segments productive about 87% or about 30% of the time.

A multiplex PCR was run with 60 Vbeta primers and 13 Jbeta primers. Sequencing was performed with immunoSEQ multiplex PCR; in TCRdb, only in-frame clones are kept and a portion is missing. The sample includes about 170,000 clones, roughly 71% of them seen just once. CDR1 is SGHVS and CDR2 is FNYEAQ in the germline V gene. V was cut by 2 bases and J by 7 bases, with 17 bases left in between. The CDR3 has 15 amino acids. This clone occurred once. Its antigen remains unidentified. The specimen sequenced was PBMCs. J is TRBJ1-1 and V is TRBV7-6; unclear D gene. The receptor comes from a woman aged 45-60 years in good health and CMV-seropositive. DNA for the CDR3: TGTGCCAGCAGCTTACAAACGAACAGTTACCGTGAAGCTTTCTTT. Translation: CASSLQTNSYREAFF.